This TCR beta chain was observed in a study of blood T cells in healthy people across ages. Study context: T cells yielded about one barcoded beta molecule per two cells through template switching.

The CDR3 runs 14 residues. Per germline, CDR1 SEHNR and CDR2 FQNEAQ (reference sequence). Then a second PCR, running about 7 to 11 cycles, was carried out with a sample-barcoded 5' primer and a J-beta primer mix. The authors tagged each cDNA molecule using a template-switch adaptor with 12 random nucleotides. TCRdb independently ran MiXCR on the 5' RACE reads; one entry per CDR3 protein. The sample records 1.5 million to 2 million distinct CDR3 sequences, 35% to 50% being singletons. The sequenced material came from blood. The TCR sequence derives from a human donor in good health. V gene TRBV7-9 combines with J gene TRBJ2-4; tentatively, D is TRBD1 (5 bases). Matching the DNA end better, TRBJ2-7 makes the J call doubtful. The CDR3 DNA is TGTGCCAGCAGCTCCCCAGGACATCTTGGCGAGCAGTACTTC. Its protein is CASSSPGHLGEQYF.